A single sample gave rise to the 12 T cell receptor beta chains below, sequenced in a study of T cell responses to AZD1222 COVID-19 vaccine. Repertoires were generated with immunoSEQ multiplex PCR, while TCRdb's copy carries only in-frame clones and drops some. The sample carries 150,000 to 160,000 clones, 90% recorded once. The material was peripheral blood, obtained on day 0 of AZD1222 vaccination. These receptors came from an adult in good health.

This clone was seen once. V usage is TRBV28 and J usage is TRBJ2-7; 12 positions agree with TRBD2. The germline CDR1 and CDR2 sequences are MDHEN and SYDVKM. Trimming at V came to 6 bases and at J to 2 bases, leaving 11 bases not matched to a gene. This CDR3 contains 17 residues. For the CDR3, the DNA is TGTGCCAGCAGCACCTATCGGACTAGCGGGACCCCCTACGAGCAGTACTTC. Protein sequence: CASSTYRTSGTPYEQYF.

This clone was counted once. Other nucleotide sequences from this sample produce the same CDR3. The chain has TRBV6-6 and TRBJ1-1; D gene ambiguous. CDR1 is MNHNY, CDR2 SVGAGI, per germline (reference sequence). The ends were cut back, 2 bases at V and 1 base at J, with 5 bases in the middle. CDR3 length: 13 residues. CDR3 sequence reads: CASSYGRNTEAFF. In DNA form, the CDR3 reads TGTGCCAGCAGTTACGGGAGGAACACTGAAGCTTTCTTT.

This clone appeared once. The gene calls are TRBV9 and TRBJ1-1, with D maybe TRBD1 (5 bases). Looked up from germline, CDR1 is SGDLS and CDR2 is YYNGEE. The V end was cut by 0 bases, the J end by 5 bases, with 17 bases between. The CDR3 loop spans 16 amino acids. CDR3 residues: CASSVASEGGGTEAFF. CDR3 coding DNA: TGTGCCAGCAGCGTAGCGAGTGAGGGCGGGGGGACTGAAGCTTTCTTT.

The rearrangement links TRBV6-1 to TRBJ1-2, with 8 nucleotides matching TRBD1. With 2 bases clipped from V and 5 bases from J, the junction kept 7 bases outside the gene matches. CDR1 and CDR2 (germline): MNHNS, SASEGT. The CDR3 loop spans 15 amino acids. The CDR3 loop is CASSEWQGALYGYTF. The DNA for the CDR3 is TGTGCCAGCAGTGAATGGCAGGGGGCCTTATATGGCTACACCTTC.

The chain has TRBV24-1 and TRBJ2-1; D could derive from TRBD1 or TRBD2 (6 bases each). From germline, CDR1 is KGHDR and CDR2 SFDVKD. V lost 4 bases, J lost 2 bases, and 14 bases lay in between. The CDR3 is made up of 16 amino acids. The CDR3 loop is CATSEPEGDTYNEQFF. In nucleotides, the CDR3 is TGTGCCACCAGTGAGCCGGAGGGGGACACCTACAATGAGCAGTTCTTC.

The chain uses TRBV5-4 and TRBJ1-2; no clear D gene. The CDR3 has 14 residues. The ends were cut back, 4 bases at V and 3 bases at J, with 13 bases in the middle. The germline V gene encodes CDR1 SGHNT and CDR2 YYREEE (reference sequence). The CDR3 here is CASSEIPPHYGYTF. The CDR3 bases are TGTGCCAGCAGCGAAATCCCCCCCCACTATGGCTACACCTTC. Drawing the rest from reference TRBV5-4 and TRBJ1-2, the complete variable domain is ETGVTQSPTHLIKTRGQQVTLRCSSQSGHNTVSWYQQALGQGPQFIFQYYREEENGRGNFPPRFSGLQFPNYSSELNVNALELDDSALYLCASSEIPPHYGYTFGSGTRLTVV.

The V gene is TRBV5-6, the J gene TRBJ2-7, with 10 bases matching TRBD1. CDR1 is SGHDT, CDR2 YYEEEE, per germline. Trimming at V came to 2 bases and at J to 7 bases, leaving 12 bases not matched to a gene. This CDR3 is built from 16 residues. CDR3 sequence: CASSFEGGDRGKEQYF. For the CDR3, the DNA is TGTGCCAGCAGCTTTGAAGGAGGGGACAGGGGTAAAGAGCAGTACTTC.

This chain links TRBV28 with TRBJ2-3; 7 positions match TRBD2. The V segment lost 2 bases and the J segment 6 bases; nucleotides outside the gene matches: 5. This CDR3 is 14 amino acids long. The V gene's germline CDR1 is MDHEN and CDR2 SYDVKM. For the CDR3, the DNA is TGTGCCAGCAGTTTAGCGGGAGTCTTGGATACGCAGTATTTT. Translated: CASSLAGVLDTQYF.

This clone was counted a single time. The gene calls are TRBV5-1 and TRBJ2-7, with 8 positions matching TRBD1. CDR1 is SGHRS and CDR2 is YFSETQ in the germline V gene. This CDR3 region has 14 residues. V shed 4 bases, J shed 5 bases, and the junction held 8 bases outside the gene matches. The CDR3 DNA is TGCGCCAGCAGCGCTCGACAGGGGCTTGACGAGCAGTACTTC. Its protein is CASSARQGLDEQYF.

As DNA, the CDR3 is TGTGCCATCAGTGAGGCGAGAAGCACCTACGAGCAGTACTTC. Amino acids: CAISEARSTYEQYF. J is TRBJ2-7 and V is TRBV10-3; D gene uncertain. The CDR3 contains 14 residues. The germline V and J ends were trimmed by 2 bases and 2 bases, with 10 bases remaining between them. The germline CDR1 and CDR2 sequences are ENHRY and SYGVKD.

The CDR3 nucleotides read TGTGCCAGCAGTACCAACAGGGCTTCTGGCTACACCTTC. It encodes CASSTNRASGYTF. V usage is TRBV6-5 and J usage is TRBJ1-2, with D possibly matching TRBD1 (6 bases). The CDR3 extends over 13 amino acids. The ends were cut back, 5 bases at V and 7 bases at J, with 14 bases in the middle. Germline V gene sequence: CDR1 MNHEY, CDR2 SVGAGI.

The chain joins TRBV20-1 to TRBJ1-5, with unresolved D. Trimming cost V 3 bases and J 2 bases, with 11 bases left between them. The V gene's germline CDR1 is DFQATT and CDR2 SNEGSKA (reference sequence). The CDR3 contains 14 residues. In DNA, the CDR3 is TGCAGTGCTAGTTGGGGTCAGGGCAATCAGCCCCAGCATTTT. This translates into CSASWGQGNQPQHF.